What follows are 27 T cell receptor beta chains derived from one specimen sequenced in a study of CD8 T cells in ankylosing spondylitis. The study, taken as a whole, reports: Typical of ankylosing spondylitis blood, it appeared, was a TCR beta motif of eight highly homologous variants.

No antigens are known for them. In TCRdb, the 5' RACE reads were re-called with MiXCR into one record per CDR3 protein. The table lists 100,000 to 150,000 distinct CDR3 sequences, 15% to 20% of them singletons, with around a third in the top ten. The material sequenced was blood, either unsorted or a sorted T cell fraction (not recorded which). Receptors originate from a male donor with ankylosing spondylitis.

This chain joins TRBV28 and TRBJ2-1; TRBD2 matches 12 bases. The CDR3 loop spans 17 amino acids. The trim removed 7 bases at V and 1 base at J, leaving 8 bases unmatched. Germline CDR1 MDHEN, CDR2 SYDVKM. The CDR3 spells CASKGRTSGESYNEQFF. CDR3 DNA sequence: TGTGCCAGCAAGGGGCGGACTAGCGGGGAATCCTACAATGAGCAGTTCTTC.

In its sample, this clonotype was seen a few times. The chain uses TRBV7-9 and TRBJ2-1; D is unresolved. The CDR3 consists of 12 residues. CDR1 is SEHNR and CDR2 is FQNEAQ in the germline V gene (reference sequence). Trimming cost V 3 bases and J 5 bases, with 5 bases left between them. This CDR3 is CASSFANNEQFF. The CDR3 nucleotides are TGTGCCAGCAGCTTTGCTAACAATGAGCAGTTCTTC. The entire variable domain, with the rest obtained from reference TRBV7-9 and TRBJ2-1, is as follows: DTGVSQNPRHKITKRGQNVTFRCDPISEHNRLYWYRQTLGQGPEFLTYFQNEAQLEKSRLLSDRFSAERPKGSFSTLEIQRTEQGDSAMYLCASSFANNEQFFGPGTRLTVL.

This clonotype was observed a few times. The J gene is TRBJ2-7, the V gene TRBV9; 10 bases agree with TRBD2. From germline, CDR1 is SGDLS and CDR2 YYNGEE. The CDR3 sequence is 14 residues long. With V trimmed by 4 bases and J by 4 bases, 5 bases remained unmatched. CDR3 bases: TGTGCCAGCAGCCCTAGCGGGAGTACGTACGAGCAGTACTTC. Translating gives CASSPSGSTYEQYF.

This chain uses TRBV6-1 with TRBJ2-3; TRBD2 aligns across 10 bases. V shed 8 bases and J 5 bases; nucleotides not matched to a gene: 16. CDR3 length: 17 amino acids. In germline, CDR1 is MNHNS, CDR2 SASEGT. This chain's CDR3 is CASLGDLGLAAGDTQYF. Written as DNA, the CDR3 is TGTGCCAGCCTGGGAGACTTAGGACTAGCGGCGGGAGATACGCAGTATTTT.

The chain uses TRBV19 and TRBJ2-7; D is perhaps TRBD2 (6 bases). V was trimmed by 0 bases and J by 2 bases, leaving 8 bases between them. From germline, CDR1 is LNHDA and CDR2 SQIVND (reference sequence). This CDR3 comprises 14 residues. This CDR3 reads CASSIDGSPYEQYF. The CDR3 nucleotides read TGTGCCAGTAGTATAGACGGGAGCCCCTACGAGCAGTACTTC.

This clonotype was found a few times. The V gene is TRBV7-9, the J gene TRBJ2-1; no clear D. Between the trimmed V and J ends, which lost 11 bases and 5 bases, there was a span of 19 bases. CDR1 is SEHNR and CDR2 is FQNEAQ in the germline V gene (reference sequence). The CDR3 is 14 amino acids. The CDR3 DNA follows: TGTGCCGGAATAAAAATGGATGAGAACAATGAGCAGTTCTTC. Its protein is CAGIKMDENNEQFF.

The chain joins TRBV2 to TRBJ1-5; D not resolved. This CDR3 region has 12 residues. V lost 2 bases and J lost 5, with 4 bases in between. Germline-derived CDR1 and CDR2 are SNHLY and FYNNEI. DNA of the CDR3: TGTGCCAGCAGTGAAAACTATCAGCCCCAGCATTTT. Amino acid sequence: CASSENYQPQHF.

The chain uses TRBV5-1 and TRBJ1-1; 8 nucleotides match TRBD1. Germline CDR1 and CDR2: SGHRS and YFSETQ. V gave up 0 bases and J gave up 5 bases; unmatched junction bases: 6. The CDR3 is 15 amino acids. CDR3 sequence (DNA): TGCGCCAGCAGCTTGGGGAACAGGGGGAGGACTGAAGCTTTCTTT. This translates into CASSLGNRGRTEAFF.

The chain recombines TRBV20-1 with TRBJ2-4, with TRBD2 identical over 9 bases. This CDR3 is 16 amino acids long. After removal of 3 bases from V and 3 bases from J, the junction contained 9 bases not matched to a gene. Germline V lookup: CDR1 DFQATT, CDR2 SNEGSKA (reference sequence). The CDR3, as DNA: TGCAGTGCTAGTTTGGCGGGAGGGCCCGACAAAAACATTCAGTACTTC. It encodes CSASLAGGPDKNIQYF.

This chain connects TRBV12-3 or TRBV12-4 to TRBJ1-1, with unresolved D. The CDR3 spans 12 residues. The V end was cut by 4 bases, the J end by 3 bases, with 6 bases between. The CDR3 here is CASSSGYTEAFF. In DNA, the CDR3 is TGTGCCAGCAGTTCGGGGTACACTGAAGCTTTCTTT.

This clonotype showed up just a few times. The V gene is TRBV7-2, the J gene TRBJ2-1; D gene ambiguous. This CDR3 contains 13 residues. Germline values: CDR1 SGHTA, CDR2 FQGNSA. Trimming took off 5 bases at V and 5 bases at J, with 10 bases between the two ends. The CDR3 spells CASSHYLHNEQFF. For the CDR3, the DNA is TGTGCCAGCAGCCACTATCTCCACAATGAGCAGTTCTTC. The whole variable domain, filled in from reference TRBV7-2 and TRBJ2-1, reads GAGVSQSPSNKVTEKGKDVELRCDPISGHTALYWYRQSLGQGLEFLIYFQGNSAPDKSGLPSDRFSAERTGGSVSTLTIQRTQQEDSAVYLCASSHYLHNEQFFGPGTRLTVL.

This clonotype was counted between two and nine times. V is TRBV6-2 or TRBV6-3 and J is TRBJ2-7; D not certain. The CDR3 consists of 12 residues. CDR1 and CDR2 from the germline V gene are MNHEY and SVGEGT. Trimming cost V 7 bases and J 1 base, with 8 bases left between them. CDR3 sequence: CASKVGSYEQYF. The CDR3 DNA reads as TGTGCCAGCAAAGTGGGGTCCTACGAGCAGTACTTC.

CDR3 sequence reads: CASRSTAGTPSTDTQYF. The CDR3 coding sequence is TGTGCCAGCAGGTCCACGGCCGGGACCCCTAGCACAGATACGCAGTATTTT. This chain links TRBV7-9 with TRBJ2-3; TRBD1 or TRBD2 may be the D gene (5 bases each). CDR1 and CDR2 from the germline V gene are SEHNR and FQNEAQ (reference sequence). Trimming removed 6 bases at V and 0 bases at J, with 19 bases between. The CDR3 runs to 17 residues.

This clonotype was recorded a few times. CDR3 amino acids: CASSDPGHPEAFF. CDR3 DNA sequence: TGTGCCAGCAGCGATCCGGGACACCCTGAAGCTTTCTTT. This rearrangement joins TRBV7-9 to TRBJ1-1; D perhaps matches TRBD1 (6 bases). V dropped 5 bases and J dropped 6 bases, with 13 bases sitting between them. From germline, CDR1 is SEHNR and CDR2 FQNEAQ (reference sequence). This CDR3 is 13 amino acids long.

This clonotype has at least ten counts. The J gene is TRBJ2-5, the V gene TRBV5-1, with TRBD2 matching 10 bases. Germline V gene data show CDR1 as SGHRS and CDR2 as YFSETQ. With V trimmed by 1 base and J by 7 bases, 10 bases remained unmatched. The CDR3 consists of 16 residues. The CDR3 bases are TGCGCCAGCAGCTTGATCCAGCGGGAGGGTTACGGGACCCAGTACTTC. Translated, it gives CASSLIQREGYGTQYF.

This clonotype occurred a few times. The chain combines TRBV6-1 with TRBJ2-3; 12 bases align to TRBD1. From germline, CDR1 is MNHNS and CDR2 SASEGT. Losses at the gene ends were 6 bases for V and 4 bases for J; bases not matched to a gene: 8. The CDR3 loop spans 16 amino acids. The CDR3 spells CASSDAGTGGPDTQYF. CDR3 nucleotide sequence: TGTGCCAGCAGCGACGCCGGGACAGGGGGCCCAGATACGCAGTATTTT.

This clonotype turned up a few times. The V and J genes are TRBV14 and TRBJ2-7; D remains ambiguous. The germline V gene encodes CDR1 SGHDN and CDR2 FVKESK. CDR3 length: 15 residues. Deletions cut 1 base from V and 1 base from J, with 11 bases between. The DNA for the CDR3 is TGTGCCAGCAGCCAAGGACGCTTTGGATCCTACGAGCAGTACTTC. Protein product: CASSQGRFGSYEQYF. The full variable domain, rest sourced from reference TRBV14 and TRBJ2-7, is EAGVTQFPSHSVIEKGQTVTLRCDPISGHDNLYWYRRVMGKEIKFLLHFVKESKQDESGMPNNRFLAERTGGTYSTLKVQPAELEDSGVYFCASSQGRFGSYEQYFGPGTRLTVT.

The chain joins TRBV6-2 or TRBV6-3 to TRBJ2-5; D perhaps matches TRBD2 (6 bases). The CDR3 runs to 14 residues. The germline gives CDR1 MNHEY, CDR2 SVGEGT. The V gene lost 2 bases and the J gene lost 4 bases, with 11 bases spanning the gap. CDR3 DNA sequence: TGTGCCAGCAGTTACGTCGCGGGACCAGAGACCCAGTACTTC. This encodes CASSYVAGPETQYF.

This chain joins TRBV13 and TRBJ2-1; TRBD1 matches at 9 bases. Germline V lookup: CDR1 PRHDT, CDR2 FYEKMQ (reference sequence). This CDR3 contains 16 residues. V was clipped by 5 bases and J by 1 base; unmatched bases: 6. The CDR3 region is CASSTTGTGSYNEQFF. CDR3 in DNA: TGTGCCAGCAGCACAACCGGGACAGGGTCCTACAATGAGCAGTTCTTC.

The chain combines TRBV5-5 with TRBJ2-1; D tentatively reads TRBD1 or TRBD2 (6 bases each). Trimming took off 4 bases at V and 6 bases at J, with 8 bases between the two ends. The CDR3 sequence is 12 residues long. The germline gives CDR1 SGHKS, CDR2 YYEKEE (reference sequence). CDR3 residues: CASSRGPNEQFF. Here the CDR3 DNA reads TGTGCCAGCAGCCGGGGGCCCAATGAGCAGTTCTTC.

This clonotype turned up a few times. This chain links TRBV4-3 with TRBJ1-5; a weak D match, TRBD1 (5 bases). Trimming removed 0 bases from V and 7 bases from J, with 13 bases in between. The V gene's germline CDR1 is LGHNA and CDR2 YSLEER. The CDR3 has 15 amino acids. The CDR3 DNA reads TGCGCCAGCAGCCAAGACCCAGGAAGGGGCCAGCCCCAGCATTTT. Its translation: CASSQDPGRGQPQHF.

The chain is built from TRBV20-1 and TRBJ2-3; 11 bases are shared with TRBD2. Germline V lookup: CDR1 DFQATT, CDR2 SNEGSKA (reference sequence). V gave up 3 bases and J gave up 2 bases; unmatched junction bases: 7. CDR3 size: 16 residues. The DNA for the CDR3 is TGCAGTGCTAGGCTGACTAGCGGGATGATCACAGATACGCAGTATTTT. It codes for CSARLTSGMITDTQYF.

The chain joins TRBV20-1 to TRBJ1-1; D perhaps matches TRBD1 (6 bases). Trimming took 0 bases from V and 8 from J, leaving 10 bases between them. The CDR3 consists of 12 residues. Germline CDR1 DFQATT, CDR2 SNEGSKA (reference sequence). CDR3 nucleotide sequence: TGCAGTGCTAGAGATCCGGGGGCAGAAGCTTTCTTT. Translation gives CSARDPGAEAFF.

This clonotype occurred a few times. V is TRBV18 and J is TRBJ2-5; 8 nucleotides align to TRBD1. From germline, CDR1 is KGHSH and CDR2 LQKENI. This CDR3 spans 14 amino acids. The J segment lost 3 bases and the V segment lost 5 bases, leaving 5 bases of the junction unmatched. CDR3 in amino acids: CASSGEGQEETQYF. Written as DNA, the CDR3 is TGTGCCAGCTCAGGCGAGGGACAGGAAGAGACCCAGTACTTC.

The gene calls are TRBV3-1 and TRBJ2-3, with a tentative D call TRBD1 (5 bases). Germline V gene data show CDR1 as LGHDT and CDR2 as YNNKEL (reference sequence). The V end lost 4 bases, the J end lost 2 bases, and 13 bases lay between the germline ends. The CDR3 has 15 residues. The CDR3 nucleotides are TGTGCCAGCAGCCCCCAACTCAGGGTCACAGATACGCAGTATTTT. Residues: CASSPQLRVTDTQYF.

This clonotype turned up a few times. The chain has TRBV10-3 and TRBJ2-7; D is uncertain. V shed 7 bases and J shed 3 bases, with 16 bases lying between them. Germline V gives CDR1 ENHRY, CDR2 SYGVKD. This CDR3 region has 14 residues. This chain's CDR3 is CAIMARGMDYEQYF. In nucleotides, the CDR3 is TGTGCCATCATGGCCCGCGGAATGGACTACGAGCAGTACTTC.

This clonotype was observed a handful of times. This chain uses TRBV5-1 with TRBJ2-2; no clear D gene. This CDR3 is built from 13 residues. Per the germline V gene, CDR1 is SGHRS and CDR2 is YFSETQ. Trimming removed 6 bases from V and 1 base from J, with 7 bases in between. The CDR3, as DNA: TGCGCCAGCACTGAATTGAACACCGGGGAGCTGTTTTTT. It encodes CASTELNTGELFF. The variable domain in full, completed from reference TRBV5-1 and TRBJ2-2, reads KAGVTQTPRYLIKTRGQQVTLSCSPISGHRSVSWYQQTPGQGLQFLFEYFSETQRNKGNFPGRFSGRQFSNSRSEMNVSTLELGDSALYLCASTELNTGELFFGEGSRLTVL.